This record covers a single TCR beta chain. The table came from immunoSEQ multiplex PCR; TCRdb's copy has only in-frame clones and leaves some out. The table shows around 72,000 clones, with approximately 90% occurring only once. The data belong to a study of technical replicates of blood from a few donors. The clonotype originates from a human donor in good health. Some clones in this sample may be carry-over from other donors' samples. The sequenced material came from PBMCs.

CDR3 bases: TGCAGCGTTGAAGTGACTTCCGAGCAGTACTTC. Protein: CSVEVTSEQYF. The chain carries TRBV29-1 and TRBJ2-7; no definite D call. With 1 base removed from V and 6 bases from J, the gap between germline ends came to 7 bases. The CDR3 has 11 amino acids. CDR1 SQVTM and CDR2 ANQGSEA come from the germline V gene.